Each of the 20 T cell receptor beta chains below was sequenced from the same sample in a study of read filtering for tumor transcriptome and immune sequencing. From about 400 ng of RNA, a library with molecular barcoded alpha/delta and beta/gamma adaptors was made. TCRdb itself ran the reads through MiXCR, one entry per CDR3 protein. This sample has approximately 40,000 distinct CDR3 sequences, with roughly 15% found just once. The sample consisted of a population of CD138-negative cells sorted from bone marrow. The receptors were sampled from a donor at least 40 years old with multiple myeloma.

This clonotype was seen only a few times. The rearrangement links TRBV6-2 or TRBV6-3 to TRBJ1-1; D is undetermined. Between the trimmed V and J ends, which lost 3 bases and 1 base, there was a span of 9 bases. In germline, CDR1 is MNHEY, CDR2 SVGEGT. There are 14 residues in the CDR3. The CDR3 spells CASSYTDPNTEAFF. The CDR3 bases are TGTGCCAGCAGTTATACTGACCCGAACACTGAAGCTTTCTTT.

To note about this clonotype: A junction end diverges from the germline sequence, so it may reflect a read error. This chain links TRBV20-1 with TRBJ2-6, with 7 bases aligning to TRBD1. Germline CDR1 and CDR2: DFQATT and SNEGSKA (reference sequence). This CDR3 has 16 residues. The CDR3 nucleotides are TGCAGCGCGGCCTGGGACAGTCTGGTCGGGGCCAACGTCCAGACTTTC. Its protein is CSAAWDSLVGANVQTF.

The chain uses TRBV2 and TRBJ1-1, with 9 bases fitting TRBD1. The trim removed 8 bases at V and 1 base at J, leaving 5 bases unmatched. The CDR3 contains 14 residues. Germline CDR1 reads SNHLY; CDR2 reads FYNNEI. The CDR3: CASVLGQGNTEAFF. The CDR3 DNA reads TGTGCCAGCGTTTTGGGACAGGGGAACACTGAAGCTTTCTTT.

A note on this clonotype: A much larger clone lies a single base off, so this may be a read error. This chain connects TRBV10-3 to TRBJ2-2; the D call may be TRBD1 or TRBD2 (5 bases each). CDR3 length: 14 amino acids. Germline V gene lookup returns CDR1 ENHRY and CDR2 SYGVKD. CDR3 sequence: CAIGEVRENGELFF. For the CDR3, the DNA is TGTGCCATCGGTGAAGTCAGGGAGAACGGGGAGCTGTTTTTT.

This clonotype has ten or more counts. The chain employs TRBV5-1 and TRBJ2-1; D could derive from TRBD1 or TRBD2 (5 bases each). V was pared by 3 bases and J by 10 bases, with 8 bases between. The CDR3 runs to 11 residues. Germline CDR1 and CDR2: SGHRS and YFSETQ. CDR3 nucleotide sequence: TGCGCCAGCAGCTCCGGGGCAGAGCAGTTCTTC. Translating it yields CASSSGAEQFF. Drawing the rest from reference TRBV5-1 and TRBJ2-1, the complete variable domain is KAGVTQTPRYLIKTRGQQVTLSCSPISGHRSVSWYQQTPGQGLQFLFEYFSETQRNKGNFPGRFSGRQFSNSRSEMNVSTLELGDSALYLCASSSGAEQFFGPGTRLTVL.

The V and J genes are TRBV7-2 and TRBJ2-6, with D perhaps matching TRBD1 (5 bases). Trimming took 5 bases from V and 2 from J, leaving 7 bases between them. The length of the CDR3 is 14 residues. Germline V lookup: CDR1 SGHTA, CDR2 FQGNSA. Here the CDR3 DNA reads TGTGCCAGCAGCATGACAGCTGGGGCCAACGTCCTGACTTTC. Its translation is CASSMTAGANVLTF.

This clonotype was counted ten times or more. The chain joins TRBV3-1 to TRBJ2-1, with D tentatively TRBD2 (6 bases). V lost 3 bases, J lost 7 bases, and 10 bases lay in between. This CDR3 region has 13 residues. The germline V gene encodes CDR1 LGHDT and CDR2 YNNKEL (reference sequence). For the CDR3, the DNA is TGTGCCAGCAGCCATGATCGGGAGAATGAGCAGTTCTTC. Encoded protein: CASSHDRENEQFF.

Concerning this clonotype itself: A much larger clone differs by one base, so this may be a read error. CDR3 sequence: CASRSGQLSTDTQYF. The CDR3 nucleotides are TGCGCCAGCAGATCCGGACAGCTTAGCACAGATACGCAGTATTTT. The J gene is TRBJ2-3, the V gene TRBV5-1; the D gene is possibly TRBD1 (6 bases). CDR3 size: 15 residues. Germline values: CDR1 SGHRS, CDR2 YFSETQ. The germline V and J ends were trimmed by 5 bases and 0 bases, with 13 bases remaining between them. Variable domain in full (rest from reference TRBV5-1 and TRBJ2-3): KAGVTQTPRYLIKTRGQQVTLSCSPISGHRSVSWYQQTPGQGLQFLFEYFSETQRNKGNFPGRFSGRQFSNSRSEMNVSTLELGDSALYLCASRSGQLSTDTQYFGPGTRLTVL.

This clonotype showed up just once. A far larger clone is off by one base, so a read error is likely. The rearrangement links TRBV29-1 to TRBJ2-1; D call uncertain. Germline assignment: CDR1 SQVTM and CDR2 ANQGSEA. The CDR3 is 11 amino acids. V was clipped by 2 bases and J by 10 bases, with 9 bases between them. CDR3 sequence (DNA): TGCAGCGTTGAATTGCACTACGAGCAGTTCTTC. This sequence encodes CSVELHYEQFF.

This clonotype was counted at least ten times. The V call is TRBV5-4, the J call TRBJ2-5; TRBD2 aligns across 9 bases. This CDR3 is built from 13 residues. Trimming cost V 5 bases and J 4 bases; bases outside gene matches: 3. Germline V gene lookup returns CDR1 SGHNT and CDR2 YYREEE (reference sequence). The CDR3 loop reads CASSPAGGETQYF. CDR3 sequence (DNA): TGTGCCAGCAGTCCAGCGGGGGGAGAGACCCAGTACTTC.

This clonotype was counted at least ten times. The chain carries TRBV7-2 and TRBJ2-3; D not resolved. CDR1 SGHTA and CDR2 FQGNSA come from the germline V gene. The CDR3 has 14 amino acids. Trimming shortened V by 1 base and J by 0 bases, and 5 bases separated the two germline ends. Here the CDR3 reads CASSLVASTDTQYF. The CDR3 DNA follows: TGTGCCAGCAGCTTAGTTGCCAGCACAGATACGCAGTATTTT.

This clonotype appeared many times. The V call is TRBV11-2, the J call TRBJ2-1; TRBD1 aligns across 7 bases. The CDR3 totals 16 residues. The ends lost 4 bases at V and 5 bases at J; junction bases unmatched: 11. CDR1 is SGHAT, CDR2 FQNNGV, per germline. CDR3 loop: CASSWGRGWANNEQFF. CDR3 DNA: TGTGCCAGCAGCTGGGGCAGGGGGTGGGCCAACAATGAGCAGTTCTTC.

This clonotype was seen many times. V usage is TRBV27 and J usage is TRBJ1-4, with D maybe TRBD1 (6 bases). V was pared by 4 bases and J by 7 bases, with 13 bases between. CDR3 length: 14 amino acids. Germline CDR1 and CDR2: MNHEY and SMNVEV (reference sequence). CDR3 loop: CASSWFRGGEKLFF. The CDR3 coding sequence is TGTGCCAGCAGTTGGTTCAGGGGAGGTGAAAAACTGTTTTTT.

The chain employs TRBV20-1 and TRBJ2-2; possible D gene TRBD1, 5 bases. Trimming took off 3 bases at V and 4 bases at J, with 21 bases between the two ends. This CDR3 has 17 residues. Looked up from germline, CDR1 is DFQATT and CDR2 is SNEGSKA (reference sequence). In nucleotides, the CDR3 is TGCAGTGCTAGTCGGACATCCCCAACCCTGGCCACCGGGGAGCTGTTTTTT. Translated: CSASRTSPTLATGELFF.

This clonotype was counted at least ten times. The CDR3: CASSPGTYEQYF. CDR3 nucleotide sequence: TGCGCCAGCAGCCCAGGGACCTACGAGCAGTACTTC. J is TRBJ2-7 and V is TRBV5-1, with D perhaps TRBD1 (5 bases). Germline loops: CDR1 SGHRS, CDR2 YFSETQ. Between the trimmed V and J ends, which lost 4 bases and 2 bases, there was a span of 7 bases. The CDR3 has 12 amino acids.

This clonotype was detected only a few times. The CDR3 is CASIATSTDTQYF. The DNA of the CDR3 is TGCGCCAGCATAGCGACTAGCACAGATACGCAGTATTTT. This chain connects TRBV5-1 to TRBJ2-3; D might be TRBD2 (5 bases). Germline-derived CDR1 and CDR2 are SGHRS and YFSETQ. V lost 6 bases and J lost 0, with 8 bases in between. The length of the CDR3 is 13 residues.

This clonotype was found many times. This may be a read error: a much more frequent sequence differs by one nucleotide. V usage is TRBV12-3 or TRBV12-4 and J usage is TRBJ1-4; tentatively, D is TRBD1 (6 bases). The CDR3 sequence is 15 residues long. The chain's CDR3 is CASSLEQGVGEKRFF. The DNA for the CDR3 is TGTGCCAGCAGTTTGGAACAGGGTGTTGGTGAAAAACGGTTTTTT.

This clonotype was found many times. The chain couples TRBV5-1 to TRBJ2-1, with 9 bases matching TRBD1. The V gene end was trimmed by 6 bases and the J gene end by 4 bases; junction bases not matched to a gene: 5. This CDR3 comprises 14 residues. From germline, CDR1 is SGHRS and CDR2 YFSETQ. Here the CDR3 reads CASKTGGNYNEQFF. The CDR3 DNA reads TGCGCCAGCAAGACAGGGGGAAATTACAATGAGCAGTTCTTC.

This clonotype has just a few counts. A much larger clone lies a single base off, so this may be a read error. This CDR3 fails to terminate in the conserved phenylalanine or tryptophan, so it likely reflects a read error. V is TRBV7-9 and J is TRBJ2-7; 10 nucleotides line up with TRBD1. V trimming: 3 bases; J trimming: 5 bases; junction bases outside the gene matches: 4. The germline V gene encodes CDR1 SEHNR and CDR2 FQNEAQ (reference sequence). The CDR3 has 14 amino acids. CDR3 DNA sequence: TGTGCCAGCAGCTTGGGACAGGGGTGGGACGAGCAGTACCTC. Translation: CASSLGQGWDEQYL.

This chain links TRBV9 with TRBJ2-1; a possible D gene is TRBD1 (6 bases). The CDR3 has 15 residues. V lost 3 bases and J lost 8, with 18 bases in between. CDR1 and CDR2 from the germline V gene are SGDLS and YYNGEE. The CDR3 loop is CASSATGSPIDEQFF. As DNA, the CDR3 is TGTGCCAGCAGCGCCACAGGGTCCCCAATCGATGAGCAGTTCTTC.